The 6 T cell receptor beta chains in this list originate from one sample, sequenced in a study of T cell changes during pregnancy in multiple sclerosis. TCRdb keeps only in-frame clones here, not all; method: immunoSEQ multiplex PCR. This table has about 40,000 clones, roughly nine tenths appearing once. The sample consisted of CD4+ T cells from peripheral blood mononuclear cells, taken before pregnancy. The origin of the receptors is a female donor with multiple sclerosis, enrolled in a pregnancy study.

The chain has TRBV11-2 and TRBJ2-7; possible D gene TRBD1, 5 bases. Deletions cut 0 bases from V and 6 bases from J, with 9 bases between. In germline, CDR1 is SGHAT, CDR2 FQNNGV. There are 13 residues in the CDR3. The CDR3 nucleotides are TGTGCCAGCAGCTTAGATAGGGGCGGCGAGCAGTACTTC. Translation gives CASSLDRGGEQYF. Complete variable domain (other parts from reference TRBV11-2 and TRBJ2-7): EAGVAQSPRYKIIEKRQSVAFWCNPISGHATLYWYQQILGQGPKLLIQFQNNGVVDDSQLPKDRFSAERLKGVDSTLKIQPAKLEDSAVYLCASSLDRGGEQYFGPGTRLTVT.

This chain connects TRBV5-1 to TRBJ2-7, with D tentatively TRBD2 (5 bases). Trimming took off 0 bases at V and 3 bases at J, with 10 bases between the two ends. From germline, CDR1 is SGHRS and CDR2 YFSETQ. This CDR3 is 14 amino acids long. The CDR3 nucleotides read TGCGCCAGCAGCTTGGCGGACTCCTTCTACGAGCAGTACTTC. Its protein product is CASSLADSFYEQYF.

V usage is TRBV11-1 and J usage is TRBJ2-5, with 7 bases aligning to TRBD2. Per the germline V gene, CDR1 is SGHAT and CDR2 is FQDESV (reference sequence). The CDR3 length is 17 residues. J was trimmed by 1 base and V by 1 base; bases with no gene match: 9. The CDR3 DNA follows: TGTGCCAGCAGCTTAGGCGCTAGCGGAGCTCCCCAAGAGACCCAGTACTTC. Translation: CASSLGASGAPQETQYF.

As DNA, the CDR3 is TGTGCCAGCTCAGACGTGCTGGGCACTAATGAAAAACTGTTTTTT. It encodes CASSDVLGTNEKLFF. The chain employs TRBV18 and TRBJ1-4; D is unresolved. Germline lookup yields CDR1 KGHSH and CDR2 LQKENI. The CDR3 has 15 residues. V was pared by 5 bases and J by 2 bases, with 12 bases between.

In its sample, this clone was seen once. This sequence joins TRBV2 and TRBJ2-2; TRBD1 matches at 10 bases. This CDR3 comprises 16 residues. Germline-derived CDR1 and CDR2 are SNHLY and FYNNEI. With 3 bases clipped from V and 6 bases from J, the junction kept 7 bases outside the gene matches. CDR3 protein: CASSEVGQGTAGELFF. In nucleotides, the CDR3 is TGTGCCAGCAGTGAGGTGGGACAGGGGACCGCCGGGGAGCTGTTTTTT.

J is TRBJ1-5 and V is TRBV7-2; 7 positions match TRBD1. Unmatched junction bases numbered 7, after V lost 2 bases and J lost 6 bases. This CDR3 spans 15 amino acids. Germline-derived CDR1 and CDR2 are SGHTA and FQGNSA. The CDR3 DNA reads as TGTGCCAGCAGCTTAACAGGGGCGGGGGGTCAGCCCCAGCATTTT. Translating gives CASSLTGAGGQPQHF. Full variable domain (missing parts from reference TRBV7-2 and TRBJ1-5): GAGVSQSPSNKVTEKGKDVELRCDPISGHTALYWYRQSLGQGLEFLIYFQGNSAPDKSGLPSDRFSAERTGGSVSTLTIQRTQQEDSAVYLCASSLTGAGGQPQHFGDGTRLSIL.